Following are 6 T cell receptor beta chains from one sample sequenced in a study of human T cells and chemical hapten exposure. TCRdb redid the calling of the RACE reads with MiXCR, one entry per CDR3 protein. The sample consists of approximately 60,000 distinct CDR3 sequences, roughly 9.6% of them appearing once. Time point described: patch test 3, about 24 weeks after DPC sensitization. Treatment given: therapeutic diphenylcyclopropenone sensitization with weekly scalp DPC. This specimen was whole blood, taken in connection with sensitization to the hapten diphenylcyclopropenone (DPC). These receptors came from a woman aged 25 to 39 with alopecia areata. Some clones in this sample may be carry-over from other donors' samples.

This clonotype has ten or more counts. The chain recombines TRBV9 with TRBJ1-6; possible D gene TRBD1, 6 bases. Germline V gives CDR1 SGDLS, CDR2 YYNGEE. The CDR3 runs to 15 residues. Trimming pared 4 bases from V and 5 bases from J, leaving 13 bases between. DNA of the CDR3: TGTGCCAGCAGCACGGCGGGACACAATAATTCACCCCTCCACTTT. Its translation is CASSTAGHNNSPLHF.

This clonotype was detected only a few times. The V call is TRBV4-3, the J call TRBJ2-2; D gene unclear. The V end was cut by 0 bases, the J end by 3 bases, with 8 bases between. Per the germline V gene, CDR1 is LGHNA and CDR2 is YSLEER. CDR3 length: 15 amino acids. The CDR3 loop is CASSQDVRYTGELFF. CDR3 sequence (DNA): TGCGCCAGCAGCCAAGATGTAAGATACACCGGGGAGCTGTTTTTT.

The V call is TRBV7-9, the J call TRBJ1-6; D unclear. V lost 2 bases, J lost 9 bases, and 8 bases lay in between. The length of the CDR3 is 13 residues. The germline V gene has CDR1 SEHNR and CDR2 FQNEAQ (reference sequence). The CDR3 sequence is CASSLSGVSPLHF. The CDR3 nucleotides read TGTGCCAGCAGCTTATCCGGCGTTTCACCCCTCCACTTT.

This clonotype was seen more than once but under ten times. V usage is TRBV6-2 or TRBV6-3 and J usage is TRBJ2-7; 12 nucleotides agree with TRBD2. Per the germline V gene, CDR1 is MNHEY and CDR2 is SVGEGT. V was pared by 4 bases and J by 2 bases, with 6 bases of the junction left unmatched. The CDR3 loop spans 16 amino acids. CDR3 DNA: TGTGCCAGCAGTTCCCCATGGACTAGCGGGACCTACGAGCAGTACTTC. It is translated as CASSSPWTSGTYEQYF.

At least ten counts were recorded for this clonotype. J is TRBJ1-3 and V is TRBV18, with D unclear. The germline CDR1 and CDR2 sequences are KGHSH and LQKENI. The V end lost 1 base, the J end lost 0 bases, and 13 bases lay between the germline ends. This CDR3 comprises 17 residues. The CDR3 loop reads CASSPRPASPSGNTIYF. The CDR3 DNA is TGTGCCAGCTCACCACGCCCAGCGAGTCCCTCTGGAAACACCATATATTTT. The full variable domain, rest sourced from reference TRBV18 and TRBJ1-3, is NAGVMQNPRHLVRRRGQEARLRCSPMKGHSHVYWYRQLPEEGLKFMVYLQKENIIDESGMPKERFSAEFPKEGPSILRIQQVVRGDSAAYFCASSPRPASPSGNTIYFGEGSWLTVV.

There are a few counts of this clonotype. The chain carries TRBV20-1 and TRBJ1-1; TRBD1 is a possible D gene (5 bases). V lost 3 bases and J lost 0, with 17 bases in between. This CDR3 is 16 amino acids long. CDR1 DFQATT and CDR2 SNEGSKA come from the germline V gene (reference sequence). CDR3 DNA sequence: TGCAGTGCTAGGAGGCCCTTTACAGGAGTGAACACTGAAGCTTTCTTT. It is translated as CSARRPFTGVNTEAFF.